These T cell receptor beta chains were read from a single sample in a study of tumor and adjacent non-tumor tissue in lung cancer. In TCRdb, the multiplex PCR reads were re-called with MiXCR into one record per CDR3 protein. The sample lists tens of thousands of distinct CDR3 sequences, approximately 77% seen once, with under 9.5% in the top ten. The material sequenced was lung tumor tissue. All receptors derive from a woman in her thirties or forties with non-small cell lung cancer. Each CDR3 is given with its conserved first and last residue. Each record gives: V gene, clone size, J gene, CDR3 protein. The size field is filled for only some rows; it gives once, few, many or a size class.

TRBV11-2,-,TRBJ2-3,CANSLVSPGTGRTDTQYF
TRBV5-6,-,TRBJ2-1,CASSLKRFGQFF
TRBV10-1,few,TRBJ2-7,CVSSGIQGPYEQYF
TRBV4-2,-,TRBJ2-7,CASSNDGASYKKYF
TRBV11-3,-,TRBJ1-4,CTCSLDRAVNEKLFF
TRBV5-6,many,TRBJ2-5,CASSLEGAKRETQYF
TRBV5-1,many,TRBJ2-7,CASSRTPGGYEQYF
TRBV6-6,many,TRBJ2-5,CASRPISGGIGETQYF
TRBV6-5,-,TRBJ1-2,CASSRPGFRGGYTF
TRBV6-5,-,TRBJ2-1,CASSTTVGQGGNEQFF
TRBV29-1,-,TRBJ1-1,CSVRGPAGTETFF
TRBV6-5,many,TRBJ1-2,CASSRPGFGGGYTF
TRBV20-1,medium-sized,TRBJ2-1,CSASSLAGGLSEQFF
TRBV28,-,TRBJ2-7,CASSFVPIVGELTYEQNF
TRBV10-2,-,TRBJ1-2,CASMHRDNCGYTF
TRBV6-1,many,TRBJ1-5,CASSVGGSGNQPQHF
TRBV6-1,-,TRBJ1-5,CASNTGINNQPQHF
TRBV16,few,TRBJ1-6,CASSHSRQNSPLHF
TRBV5-6,-,TRBJ2-7,CVSSLFGDAESNEQYF
TRBV4-1,-,TRBJ1-2,CASSQETTDYGYTF
TRBV11-3,-,TRBJ2-3,CASSLRIGRGIDTQYF
TRBV6-5,-,TRBJ2-5,CASRETNVETQYF
TRBV5-1,many,TRBJ1-1,CASSFEGATEAFF
TRBV14,-,TRBJ2-1,CASSQRRTSTGSYNEQFF
TRBV12-3/TRBV12-4,many,TRBJ1-6,CASSPGGESPLHF
TRBV6-1,many,TRBJ1-6,CASNSISPLHF
TRBV6-5,-,TRBJ1-1,CASCYQGHQNTEGFF
TRBV25-1,-,TRBJ2-5,CANSDPRVSGETRYF
TRBV4-1,-,TRBJ2-2,CSSRGSGTGELFF
TRBV6-2/TRBV6-3,-,TRBJ2-3,CASAPYDPAADMQYF
TRBV28,many,TRBJ1-6,CASTPQPNSPLHF
TRBV11-2,-,TRBJ2-1,CASSRTGTDDEQFF
TRBV11-2,once,TRBJ1-1,CARSLGGGGVSRREAFF
TRBV11-2,few,TRBJ2-1,CASTSTGGNEQFF
TRBV11-3,-,TRBJ1-5,CASSLQENQSQRF
TRBV5-1,-,TRBJ1-1,CASRLGGGMNTEAFF
TRBV14,-,TRBJ2-7,CASSYRSPSYEQYF
TRBV28,-,TRBJ2-7,CVTVQTSGRGNYEQYF
TRBV11-1,-,TRBJ1-1,CPSSLAGEGITEAFF
TRBV11-2,-,TRBJ1-2,CASSPMVGRRINDYTF
TRBV21-1,once,TRBJ2-5,CASSNERSQETQYF
TRBV5-6,-,TRBJ2-6,CVSSLWTSGANVLTF
TRBV13,-,TRBJ2-5,CVSTGQGEKLGETRYF
TRBV11-2,-,TRBJ2-7,CTSSPDREGERYF
TRBV12-3/TRBV12-4,-,TRBJ2-7,CASSLPDSYEQYF
TRBV11-3,-,TRBJ2-7,CASSLRGTSYKQYF
TRBV29-1,many,TRBJ2-7,CSVDRLGEQYF
TRBV11-2,-,TRBJ2-7,CVSSLEGTGLYF
TRBV11-2,medium-sized,TRBJ1-1,CASSLPSGGGTEAFF
TRBV5-6,-,TRBJ1-2,CASSPDRGCFHGCTF
TRBV12-3/TRBV12-4,-,TRBJ2-7,CASTLGLVGEQYF
TRBV5-1,-,TRBJ2-2,CASSSGQRTTRELFF